Each of the 14 T cell receptor beta chains below was sequenced from the same sample in a study of CD8 T cells in ankylosing spondylitis. TCRdb processed the 5' RACE reads anew with MiXCR; each CDR3 protein has one entry. This sample has roughly 150,000 distinct CDR3 sequences; approximately 9% occur once, and the top ten carry about 15%. Sequencing used blood, either unsorted or a sorted T cell fraction (not recorded which). The origin of the receptors is a female donor with ankylosing spondylitis or in good health (not recorded which).

This clonotype was counted only a few times. The V gene is TRBV9, the J gene TRBJ2-1, with 9 nucleotides matching TRBD2. The V gene end was trimmed by 3 bases and the J gene end by 9 bases; junction bases not matched to a gene: 19. The CDR3 totals 18 residues. Germline V gene lookup returns CDR1 SGDLS and CDR2 YYNGEE. CDR3 protein: CASSESSSGSLDRGEQFF. The DNA of the CDR3 is TGTGCCAGCAGCGAATCGAGTAGCGGGAGTCTCGATCGGGGTGAGCAGTTCTTC.

This clonotype was found many times. The chain uses TRBV29-1 and TRBJ2-7, with 8 bases that match TRBD1. There are 15 residues in the CDR3. J lost 0 bases, V lost 3 bases, and 7 bases had no gene match. Germline-derived CDR1 and CDR2 are SQVTM and ANQGSEA. The CDR3 DNA sequence: TGCAGCGTTGATAGAGGACAGGGTTTCTCCTACGAGCAGTACTTC. Protein: CSVDRGQGFSYEQYF.

A few counts support this clonotype. V gene TRBV30 combines with J gene TRBJ2-1; D gene unclear. Trimming left V 0 bases short and J 8 bases short, with 8 bases between. CDR3 length: 12 residues. Germline V gene data show CDR1 as GTSNPN and CDR2 as SVGIG (reference sequence). The DNA for the CDR3 is TGTGCCTGGAGTGTGGGCCCCCATGAGCAGTTCTTC. Encoded protein: CAWSVGPHEQFF.

This clonotype was seen repeatedly, ten times or more. This chain links TRBV7-9 with TRBJ1-1; D perhaps matches TRBD1 (5 bases). The V end lost 3 bases, the J end lost 1 base, and 6 bases lay between the germline ends. The CDR3 contains 13 residues. Germline assignment: CDR1 SEHNR and CDR2 FQNEAQ (reference sequence). The CDR3 coding sequence is TGTGCCAGCAGCTTTACAGGGAACACTGAAGCTTTCTTT. Translating it yields CASSFTGNTEAFF. Complete variable domain (other parts from reference TRBV7-9 and TRBJ1-1): DTGVSQNPRHKITKRGQNVTFRCDPISEHNRLYWYRQTLGQGPEFLTYFQNEAQLEKSRLLSDRFSAERPKGSFSTLEIQRTEQGDSAMYLCASSFTGNTEAFFGQGTRLTVV.

V is TRBV24-1 and J is TRBJ2-3; D remains ambiguous. The V end lost 3 bases, the J end lost 8 bases, and 11 bases lay between the germline ends. Germline V gives CDR1 KGHDR, CDR2 SFDVKD. The CDR3 totals 13 residues. The CDR3 sequence is CATSDEDAGTQYF. The CDR3 DNA reads as TGTGCCACCAGTGATGAGGACGCTGGTACGCAGTATTTT.

The V gene is TRBV5-4, the J gene TRBJ2-7; 10 bases align to TRBD1. The CDR3 totals 16 residues. CDR1 is SGHNT and CDR2 is YYREEE in the germline V gene (reference sequence). V lost 4 bases, J lost 5 bases, and 12 bases stayed unmatched. CDR3 protein: CASSQPTGTGADEQYF. In DNA, the CDR3 is TGTGCCAGCAGCCAACCTACCGGGACAGGGGCCGACGAGCAGTACTTC.

This chain joins TRBV9 and TRBJ1-2, with D maybe TRBD1 (6 bases). V lost 3 bases and J 4 bases, leaving 13 bases between the germline ends. The CDR3 extends over 14 amino acids. CDR1 and CDR2 from the germline V gene are SGDLS and YYNGEE. CDR3 in amino acids: CASSASGTIYGYTF. For the CDR3, the DNA is TGTGCCAGCAGCGCCAGTGGGACAATCTATGGCTACACCTTC.

The chain joins TRBV27 to TRBJ2-1, with 16 bases aligning to TRBD2. CDR1 MNHEY and CDR2 SMNVEV come from the germline V gene (reference sequence). This CDR3 comprises 17 residues. J was trimmed by 4 bases and V by 9 bases; bases with no gene match: 9. The CDR3: CASTGTSGRGVYNEQFF. DNA for the CDR3: TGTGCCAGTACCGGGACTAGCGGGAGGGGGGTATACAATGAGCAGTTCTTC.

In its sample, this clonotype was seen a few times. The chain combines TRBV28 with TRBJ2-2, with a tentative D call TRBD2 (6 bases). Germline CDR1 and CDR2: MDHEN and SYDVKM. The CDR3 runs to 15 residues. V dropped 7 bases and J dropped 8 bases, with 20 bases sitting between them. The CDR3: CASTPVGLKVGELFF. The CDR3 DNA reads TGTGCCAGCACCCCTGTAGGACTAAAGGTGGGGGAGCTGTTTTTT. The variable domain in full, with the rest retrieved from reference TRBV28 and TRBJ2-2, is DVKVTQSSRYLVKRTGEKVFLECVQDMDHENMFWYRQDPGLGLRLIYFSYDVKMKEKGDIPEGYSVSREKKERFSLILESASTNQTSMYLCASTPVGLKVGELFFGEGSRLTVL.

V gene TRBV5-6 combines with J gene TRBJ1-2; 9 bases match TRBD1. V was clipped by 1 base and J by 4 bases; unmatched bases: 14. The CDR3 consists of 18 residues. Germline V CDR1 and CDR2: SGHDT, YYEEEE. CDR3 in amino acids: CASSLWGTGPLSTYGYTF. CDR3 bases: TGTGCCAGCAGCTTGTGGGGGACAGGGCCCCTATCTACCTATGGCTACACCTTC.

This clonotype occurred a few times. V and J are TRBV19 and TRBJ1-6; D not certain. Germline loops: CDR1 LNHDA, CDR2 SQIVND (reference sequence). The V end was cut by 10 bases, the J end by 10 bases, with 17 bases between. This CDR3 spans 13 amino acids. The CDR3 sequence is CATSPGSASPLHF. In nucleotides, the CDR3 is TGTGCCACCTCCCCGGGGTCTGCATCACCCCTCCACTTT. Combining the CDR3 with reference TRBV19 and TRBJ1-6 gives the whole variable domain DGGITQSPKYLFRKEGQNVTLSCEQNLNHDAMYWYRQDPGQGLRLIYYSQIVNDFQKGDIAEGYSVSREKKESFPLTVTSAQKNPTAFYLCATSPGSASPLHFGNGTRLTVT.

This clonotype was observed at least ten times. The chain joins TRBV20-1 to TRBJ2-2; D remains ambiguous. Looked up from germline, CDR1 is DFQATT and CDR2 is SNEGSKA (reference sequence). The V end lost 7 bases, the J end lost 6 bases, and 18 bases lay between the germline ends. The CDR3 has 14 residues. The CDR3 here is CSVNLRALAGELFF. The CDR3 region has the DNA TGCAGTGTCAACCTCCGGGCCTTAGCCGGGGAGCTGTTTTTT.

The rearrangement joins TRBV5-5 to TRBJ1-1, with D unresolved. Trimming shortened V by 3 bases and J by 3 bases, and 12 bases separated the two germline ends. This CDR3 has 14 residues. CDR1 and CDR2 from the germline V gene are SGHKS and YYEKEE (reference sequence). CDR3 nucleotide sequence: TGTGCCAGCAGCTCCAATCCATACTACACTGAAGCTTTCTTT. Amino acids: CASSSNPYYTEAFF.

This clonotype was found a few times. J is TRBJ1-1 and V is TRBV12-3 or TRBV12-4; D is undetermined. The CDR3 has 14 amino acids. Trimming shortened V by 2 bases and J by 0 bases, and 7 bases separated the two germline ends. CDR3: CASSLRLMNTEAFF. CDR3 nucleotides: TGTGCCAGCAGTTTACGACTCATGAACACTGAAGCTTTCTTT.